The entry below describes one T cell receptor beta chain. This entry is derived from a study of Graves' ophthalmopathy and Graves' hyperthyroidism. The length of the CDR3 is 20 residues. The V and J ends lost 0 bases and 3 bases, in that order; junction bases with no gene match: 15. Per germline, CDR1 MNHEY and CDR2 SVGEGT. The authors diagnosed from clinical symptoms, serum thyroxine, TRAb, thyroid ultrasound and orbital computed tomography. RNA served as the template for amplifying TCR beta CDR3 regions. First-round RT-PCR relied on HTBI primers, and a second-round multiplex PCR came next. TCRdb ran MiXCR on the multiplex PCR reads and lists one entry per CDR3 protein. This repertoire shows about 220,000 distinct CDR3 sequences, approximately 21% found once; its top ten account for around two fifths.

This clonotype was obtained from a woman aged 50 to 65 with Graves' ophthalmopathy. Sequenced input: peripheral blood. The V and J genes are TRBV6-2 or TRBV6-3 and TRBJ2-7, with TRBD2 identical over 12 bases. CDR3 sequence (DNA): TGTGCCAGCAGTTACTCGGGCCTGACAGGGAGGACTAGCGGGGACTACGAGCAGTACTTC. Translation: CASSYSGLTGRTSGDYEQYF.